These 28 T cell receptor beta chains came from one sample sequenced in a study of T-cell reconstitution after alpha-beta-depleted transplantation in children. Researchers prepared the TCRbeta library using unique molecular identifiers, the study reports. Using its own MiXCR run on the PCR reads, TCRdb lists one record per CDR3 protein. The table includes tens of thousands of distinct CDR3 sequences, 5.8% detected once. The sample here was PBMCs, mostly from graft donor cells, taken 60 days after TCRalphabeta/CD19-depleted stem cell transplant. The receptors derive from a female patient between 2 and 15 years old who had a stem cell transplant for aplastic anemia, so the T cells may come from the graft donor.

This clonotype has a count of ten or more. CDR3 amino acids: CASSQDRQGDEQYF. In nucleotides, the CDR3 is TGCGCCAGCAGCCAAGATCGCCAGGGGGACGAGCAGTACTTC. The chain employs TRBV4-1 and TRBJ2-7, with 7 bases that match TRBD1. V shed 0 bases and J 5 bases; nucleotides not matched to a gene: 4. The CDR3 spans 14 residues. Per germline, CDR1 MGHRA and CDR2 YSYEKL.

This chain uses TRBV28 with TRBJ1-6; TRBD1 matches 7 bases. The V gene's germline CDR1 is MDHEN and CDR2 SYDVKM. The CDR3 contains 15 residues. J lost 0 bases, V lost 6 bases, and 2 bases had no gene match. The CDR3 DNA is TGTGCCAGCAGGGACAGGAGCTCCTATAATTCACCCCTCCACTTT. This encodes CASRDRSSYNSPLHF.

The rearrangement uses TRBV30 and TRBJ2-1; 8 positions match TRBD2. CDR3 size: 16 residues. V lost 1 base to trimming and J lost 3 bases; unmatched junction nucleotides: 8. Per the germline V gene, CDR1 is GTSNPN and CDR2 is SVGIG (reference sequence). CDR3 DNA: TGTGCCTGGAGTGAGACGATAGCGGGATTCTACAATGAGCAGTTCTTC. Amino acids: CAWSETIAGFYNEQFF.

The chain is built from TRBV28 and TRBJ2-7, with TRBD1 matching 10 bases. The CDR3 is made up of 15 amino acids. Germline CDR1 MDHEN, CDR2 SYDVKM. V shed 7 bases, J shed 0 bases, and the junction held 6 bases outside the gene matches. CDR3 coding DNA: TGTGCCAGCACCTCGGGACAGGGGAGCTCCTACGAGCAGTACTTC. Translation gives CASTSGQGSSYEQYF.

This clonotype was seen many times. This chain joins TRBV12-3 or TRBV12-4 and TRBJ1-5; D unclear. The germline V and J ends were trimmed by 3 bases and 2 bases, with 8 bases remaining between them. This CDR3 has 14 amino acids. CDR3 DNA: TGTGCCAGCAGTTTCACCAGACGCAATCAGCCCCAGCATTTT. This gives the protein CASSFTRRNQPQHF.

This clonotype was seen repeatedly, ten times or more. The chain uses TRBV6-1 and TRBJ2-6; a weak D match, TRBD1 (6 bases). Trimming removed 3 bases from V and 0 bases from J, with 12 bases in between. This CDR3 region has 17 residues. The germline V gene encodes CDR1 MNHNS and CDR2 SASEGT. In nucleotides, the CDR3 is TGTGCCAGCAGTGACCTTCTACAGGGCTCTGGGGCCAACGTCCTGACTTTC. Translation gives CASSDLLQGSGANVLTF.

Many counts were recorded for this clonotype. CDR3 region: CASSFLRLEETQYF. CDR3 DNA: TGTGCCAGCAGCTTTCTTAGACTAGAAGAGACCCAGTACTTC. The gene calls are TRBV7-3 and TRBJ2-5; D is perhaps TRBD2 (6 bases). CDR1 and CDR2 (germline): SGHTA, FQGTGA. The CDR3 consists of 14 residues. Trimming took off 3 bases at V and 3 bases at J, with 11 bases between the two ends.

This clonotype has a count of ten or more. This chain joins TRBV28 and TRBJ2-7; D is perhaps TRBD1 (6 bases). V was clipped by 7 bases and J by 5 bases, with 12 bases between them. The CDR3 extends over 12 amino acids. Germline lookup yields CDR1 MDHEN and CDR2 SYDVKM. CDR3 protein: CASTTGSHEQYF. CDR3 in DNA: TGTGCCAGCACGACAGGCAGCCACGAGCAGTACTTC.

This clonotype was counted many times. The genes are TRBV12-3 or TRBV12-4 and TRBJ2-5; D gene uncertain. Trimming pared 2 bases from V and 2 bases from J, leaving 6 bases between. This CDR3 has 13 residues. CDR3: CASSLRNQETQYF. The DNA for the CDR3 is TGTGCCAGCAGTTTACGTAATCAAGAGACCCAGTACTTC.

Many counts were recorded for this clonotype. This rearrangement joins TRBV7-2 to TRBJ1-1; 9 bases are shared with TRBD1. Germline CDR1 is SGHTA and CDR2 is FQGNSA. This CDR3 is built from 17 residues. V dropped 5 bases and J dropped 7; count of bases not matched to a gene: 17. The CDR3 here is CASSAQLHRQGGLEAFF. The CDR3, as DNA: TGTGCCAGCAGCGCACAATTGCACCGACAGGGGGGGCTTGAAGCTTTCTTT.

There are many counts of this clonotype. The chain couples TRBV25-1 to TRBJ2-7; TRBD1 matches 8 bases. Germline assignment: CDR1 MGHDK and CDR2 SYGVNS. J lost 5 bases, V lost 5 bases, and 8 bases had no gene match. The CDR3 has 14 amino acids. The CDR3 loop reads CASSPQTGEDEQYF. The CDR3 DNA is TGTGCCAGCAGTCCCCAGACAGGGGAAGACGAGCAGTACTTC.

This clonotype was observed many times. The rearrangement joins TRBV9 to TRBJ1-1; 9 positions agree with TRBD1. V trimming: 0 bases; J trimming: 12 bases; junction bases outside the gene matches: 9. CDR3 size: 14 residues. The germline V gene has CDR1 SGDLS and CDR2 YYNGEE. The CDR3 DNA sequence: TGTGCCAGCAGCGTAGATCCACAGGGGGCTGAGACTTTCTTT. This gives the protein CASSVDPQGAETFF.

This clonotype has a count of ten or more. This chain uses TRBV7-3 with TRBJ1-1; 8 bases fit TRBD1. Germline CDR1 is SGHTA and CDR2 is FQGTGA. With V trimmed by 5 bases and J by 6 bases, 8 bases remained unmatched. The CDR3 covers 14 residues. The CDR3 DNA reads as TGTGCCAGCAGCCCTGACAGGGGCTACGCTGAAGCTTTCTTT. Protein sequence: CASSPDRGYAEAFF. Combining the CDR3 with reference TRBV7-3 and TRBJ1-1 gives the whole variable domain GAGVSQTPSNKVTEKGKYVELRCDPISGHTALYWYRQSLGQGPEFLIYFQGTGAADDSGLPNDRFFAVRPEGSVSTLKIQRTERGDSAVYLCASSPDRGYAEAFFGQGTRLTVV.

To note about this clonotype: A read error may account for a junction end that differs from germline. This sequence joins TRBV10-3 and TRBJ1-1; no reliable D call. The CDR3 is made up of 13 amino acids. The V gene's germline CDR1 is ENHRY and CDR2 SYGVKD. The CDR3 region is CATKGRLNPEAFF. CDR3 nucleotides: TGTGCCACCAAGGGCAGGCTGAACCCTGAAGCTTTCTTT.

This clonotype was seen a handful of times. V usage is TRBV5-6 and J usage is TRBJ2-1; 7 bases align to TRBD1. The V segment lost 4 bases and the J segment 8 bases; nucleotides outside the gene matches: 9. CDR1 and CDR2 (germline): SGHDT, YYEEEE. The CDR3 runs to 14 residues. Written as DNA, the CDR3 is TGTGCCAGCAGCCACCTACAGGGGATGGATGAGCAGTTCTTC. It encodes CASSHLQGMDEQFF.

There are many counts of this clonotype. The chain employs TRBV25-1 and TRBJ1-2, with D perhaps matching TRBD1 (6 bases). This CDR3 has 16 amino acids. The germline V gene has CDR1 MGHDK and CDR2 SYGVNS. V was cut by 3 bases and J by 2 bases, with 16 bases left in between. The CDR3 loop is CASSEQLGGGNYGYTF. The DNA for the CDR3 is TGTGCCAGCAGTGAGCAACTAGGGGGTGGGAACTATGGCTACACCTTC.

This clonotype was recorded at least ten times. Germline is not matched at one junction end, which may reflect a read error. The chain is built from TRBV2 and TRBJ1-5; a possible D gene is TRBD1 (5 bases). Germline V gene lookup returns CDR1 SNHLY and CDR2 FYNNEI. This CDR3 has 13 amino acids. CDR3 in amino acids: CASRDGYNQPLHF. The CDR3 nucleotides are TGTGCCAGCCGGGACGGATACAATCAGCCCCTGCATTTT. Filled out from reference TRBV2 and TRBJ1-5, the complete variable domain reads EPEVTQTPSHQVTQMGQEVILRCVPISNHLYFYWYRQILGQKVEFLVSFYNNEISEKSEIFDDQFSVERPDGSNFTLKIRSTKLEDSAMYFCASRDGYNQPLHFGDGTRLSIL.

In this sample, this clonotype turned up many times. The J gene is TRBJ2-5, the V gene TRBV27; no reliable D call. CDR1 is MNHEY, CDR2 SMNVEV, per germline (reference sequence). The CDR3 runs 11 residues. Trimming shortened V by 1 base and J by 5 bases, and 2 bases separated the two germline ends. In DNA, the CDR3 is TGTGCCAGCAGTTTATGGGAGACCCAGTACTTC. Translating it yields CASSLWETQYF.

This clonotype was found many times. This chain uses TRBV4-1 with TRBJ2-7, with 9 bases aligning to TRBD2. CDR1 and CDR2 (germline): MGHRA, YSYEKL. The junction had 15 bases not matched to a gene; V was cut back by 0 bases and J by 0 bases. This CDR3 comprises 20 residues. As DNA, the CDR3 is TGCGCCAGCAGCCAAGATAGCGGGGGAGTCTCGGGGCTAAACTCCTACGAGCAGTACTTC. Its protein is CASSQDSGGVSGLNSYEQYF.

This clonotype was detected a few times. The V call is TRBV3-1, the J call TRBJ2-1; D is perhaps TRBD2 (6 bases). The CDR3 is 13 residues long. Germline V gene data show CDR1 as LGHDT and CDR2 as YNNKEL (reference sequence). The V end lost 0 bases, the J end lost 10 bases, and 10 bases lay between the germline ends. Here the CDR3 reads CASSQDRESEQFF. CDR3 DNA sequence: TGTGCCAGCAGCCAAGATCGGGAGTCCGAGCAGTTCTTC.

This clonotype was observed at least ten times. V is TRBV7-8 and J is TRBJ2-7; the D gene is possibly TRBD2 (6 bases). CDR3 length: 19 residues. The ends were cut back, 1 base at V and 3 bases at J, with 25 bases in the middle. Germline V lookup: CDR1 SGHVS, CDR2 FQNEAQ. The CDR3 DNA reads as TGTGCCAGCAGCTTAGTAGGTAGCGGTCCCACTACCGTACTCTACGAGCAGTACTTC. This encodes CASSLVGSGPTTVLYEQYF.

This clonotype was detected many times. The chain joins TRBV12-3 or TRBV12-4 to TRBJ2-1; 9 nucleotides agree with TRBD2. This CDR3 is built from 14 residues. V gave up 2 bases and J gave up 9 bases; unmatched junction bases: 5. The CDR3 DNA reads as TGTGCCAGCAGTTTACGGCTAGCGGGGAGTGAGCAGTTCTTC. It yields the protein CASSLRLAGSEQFF.

This clonotype was found many times. V and J are TRBV5-4 and TRBJ2-1; tentative D call: TRBD2 (6 bases). Germline V gene lookup returns CDR1 SGHNT and CDR2 YYREEE (reference sequence). The CDR3 length is 15 residues. The germline V and J ends were trimmed by 4 bases and 0 bases, with 11 bases remaining between them. The CDR3: CASSHSGSSYNEQFF. CDR3 bases: TGTGCCAGCAGCCATAGCGGAAGCTCCTACAATGAGCAGTTCTTC.

There are a few counts of this clonotype. CDR3: CASSSPGDGNTIYF. The CDR3 DNA reads as TGTGCCAGCAGCTCCCCAGGGGATGGAAACACCATATATTTT. The chain combines TRBV5-4 with TRBJ1-3, with TRBD1 as a possible D gene (6 bases). The ends were cut back, 3 bases at V and 3 bases at J, with 10 bases in the middle. CDR1 SGHNT and CDR2 YYREEE come from the germline V gene (reference sequence). This CDR3 region has 14 residues.

This clonotype was seen more than once but under ten times. V is TRBV6-1 and J is TRBJ2-7, with a weak D call TRBD1 (5 bases). V was shortened by 2 bases and J by 4 bases, with 9 bases between the two germline ends. CDR3 length equals 13 residues. CDR1 and CDR2 from the germline V gene are MNHNS and SASEGT. CDR3 loop: CASSEQGFYEQYF. For the CDR3, the DNA is TGTGCCAGCAGTGAACAGGGTTTTTACGAGCAGTACTTC.

V gene TRBV28 combines with J gene TRBJ1-1; D not resolved. The CDR3 covers 18 residues. V lost 5 bases and J 1 base, leaving 23 bases between the germline ends. Germline V gene data show CDR1 as MDHEN and CDR2 as SYDVKM. The CDR3 protein is CASSLVVRILGGNTEAFF. Written as DNA, the CDR3 is TGTGCCAGCAGTCTTGTAGTCCGGATCCTAGGAGGGAACACTGAAGCTTTCTTT. Complete variable domain (other parts from reference TRBV28 and TRBJ1-1): DVKVTQSSRYLVKRTGEKVFLECVQDMDHENMFWYRQDPGLGLRLIYFSYDVKMKEKGDIPEGYSVSREKKERFSLILESASTNQTSMYLCASSLVVRILGGNTEAFFGQGTRLTVV.

This clonotype has at least ten counts. V is TRBV18 and J is TRBJ2-5; D may be TRBD2 (6 bases). Trimming pared 3 bases from V and 5 bases from J, leaving 16 bases between. The CDR3 covers 15 residues. The germline CDR1 and CDR2 sequences are KGHSH and LQKENI. The CDR3 loop is CASSPKVRGTETQYF. The CDR3 DNA follows: TGTGCCAGCTCACCCAAGGTTCGGGGGACGGAGACCCAGTACTTC.

At least ten counts were recorded for this clonotype. The chain combines TRBV2 with TRBJ2-7, with D perhaps matching TRBD1 or TRBD2 (7 bases each). The CDR3 extends over 16 amino acids. V dropped 2 bases and J dropped 0 bases, with 14 bases sitting between them. CDR1 and CDR2 (germline): SNHLY, FYNNEI. DNA for the CDR3: TGTGCCAGCAGTGAAAGGGGGCGGGGGAGCTCCTACGAGCAGTACTTC. This gives the protein CASSERGRGSSYEQYF.